This T cell receptor (beta chain) was identified during a study of blood T cell repertoires in COVID-19. Produced via immunoSEQ multiplex PCR; TCRdb's table is partial and in-frame only. The data show 120,000 to 150,000 clones, about 82% seen once. V lost 3 bases to trimming and J lost 0 bases, with 15 bases between them. The V gene's germline CDR1 is KGHDR and CDR2 SFDVKD. The CDR3 runs 17 residues. V is TRBV24-1 and J is TRBJ2-3; possible D gene TRBD2, 5 bases. The TCR was taken from a woman in her sixties with acute or convalescent COVID-19. The specimen sequenced was peripheral blood. The CDR3 spells CATSDTRGGPSTDTQYF. CDR3 in DNA: TGTGCCACCAGTGATACTCGGGGTGGACCTAGCACAGATACGCAGTATTTT.